This T cell receptor beta chain was captured by sequencing in a study of cytomegalovirus exposure and HLA in healthy donors. Findings and caveats of the study: The tendency of first-cohort TCR clusters to co-occur in the 120 or so validation repertoires was identified by a subsequent analysis.

Germline V gene lookup returns CDR1 SGHRS and CDR2 YFSETQ. V shed 2 bases, J shed 6 bases, and the junction held 3 bases outside the gene matches. The CDR3 has 14 amino acids. The data were produced by immunoSEQ multiplex PCR, yet TCRdb's version contains in-frame clones alone and is incomplete. The sample shows about 280,000 clones, roughly 90% of them seen only once. With regard to this clone: Its antigen is unknown.

This receptor was obtained from a woman aged 18-29 years in good health and CMV-seronegative. J is TRBJ2-2 and V is TRBV5-1, with TRBD2 identical over 8 bases. Sample: PBMCs. The CDR3 here is CASSFGTRPGELFF. As DNA, the CDR3 is TGCGCCAGCAGCTTCGGGACTAGACCCGGGGAGCTGTTTTTT.